Listed below are T cell receptor beta chains from one sample, sequenced in a study of low-dose radiotherapy and immunotherapy resistance in tumors. TCRdb redid the calling of the reads with MiXCR, one entry per CDR3 protein. The repertoire holds some 46,000 distinct CDR3 sequences, with 25% to 30% as singletons. Sequenced material: PBMCs, taken after low-dose radiotherapy plus immunotherapy. Receptors were obtained from a male donor with prostate cancer. Each CDR3 is given with its conserved first and last residue. Fields, in order: J gene, clone size, V gene, D gene, CDR3 protein, CDR3 DNA. The D gene is left open where the match is weak. Not all rows give a size; the values are once, few, many and, for expanded clones, a class.

>TRBJ2-2|-|TRBV11-1|-
CASSYRGNTGELFF
TGTGCCAGCAGCTACCGGGGGAACACCGGGGAGCTGTTTTTT
>TRBJ1-1|many|TRBV20-1|TRBD1
CSARDRGTEAFF
TGCAGTGCCCGGGACAGGGGGACTGAAGCTTTCTTT
>TRBJ2-5|many|TRBV29-1|-
CSGGQETQYF
TGCAGCGGGGGGCAAGAGACCCAGTACTTC
>TRBJ2-1|many|TRBV27|TRBD2
CASSMRLAPNNEQFF
TGTGCCAGCAGTATGCGACTAGCGCCAAACAATGAGCAGTTCTTC
>TRBJ1-5|many|TRBV7-9|-
CASSPTGNQPQHF
TGTGCCAGCAGCCCGACTGGAAATCAGCCCCAGCATTTT
>TRBJ2-2|-|TRBV6-2/TRBV6-3|-
CASSRGLAGVGELFFF
-
>TRBJ2-1|many|TRBV28|TRBD2
CASIPSGTAYNEQFF
TGTGCCAGCATCCCAAGCGGGACGGCCTACAATGAGCAGTTCTTC
>TRBJ2-2|few|TRBV6-6|-
CATPGLPSGELFF
TGTGCCACCCCGGGCTTACCCTCCGGGGAGCTGTTTTTT
>TRBJ2-3|few|TRBV6-5|-
CASRTASEDTQYF
TGTGCCAGCAGGACAGCCAGCGAGGATACGCAGTATTTT
>TRBJ2-1|-|TRBV20-1|-
CSASDYNEQFF
TGCAGTGCTAGCGATTACAATGAGCAGTTCTTC
>TRBJ2-7|many|TRBV12-3/TRBV12-4|-
CASTPGRLTNYEQYF
TGTGCCAGCACGCCGGGTCGCCTTACCAACTACGAGCAGTACTTC
>TRBJ1-5|many|TRBV2|-
CASSPPGGNQPQHF
TGTGCCAGCAGTCCACCGGGGGGGAATCAGCCCCAGCATTTT
>TRBJ2-1|-|TRBV6-8|TRBD2
CASSYPGTSGVVPYNEQFF
TGTGCCAGCAGTTACCCCGGGACTAGCGGGGTTGTTCCCTACAATGAGCAGTTCTTC
>TRBJ2-3|many|TRBV29-1|-
CSVDDLARRASTDTQYF
TGCAGCGTTGACGACTTGGCGCGGAGGGCAAGCACAGATACGCAGTATTTT
>TRBJ1-1|many|TRBV20-1|-
CSARPGAAEAFF
TGCAGTGCTAGACCGGGTGCCGCTGAAGCTTTCTTT
>TRBJ1-2|many|TRBV10-3|-
CAISDFLGRGYTF
TGTGCCATCAGTGATTTTCTGGGCAGGGGCTACACCTTC
>TRBJ1-2|-|TRBV20-1|-
CSAIRAENYGYTF
TGCAGTGCCATACGTGCAGAGAACTATGGCTACACCTTC
>TRBJ1-1|-|TRBV27|-
CASSLFTGSGYEAFF
TGTGCCAGCAGTTTATTTACGGGGTCGGGATACGAAGCTTTCTTT
>TRBJ1-1|many|TRBV29-1|-
CSAGGQGRTEAFF
TGCAGCGCGGGAGGGCAGGGCCGCACTGAAGCTTTCTTT
>TRBJ2-2|many|TRBV5-1|-
CASSLDRAGNTGELFF
TGCGCCAGCAGCTTGGATAGGGCTGGGAACACCGGGGAGCTGTTTTTT
>TRBJ1-1|many|TRBV6-2/TRBV6-3|-
CASSYRTLGVNTEAFF
TGTGCCAGCAGTTACAGGACACTAGGCGTGAACACTGAAGCTTTCTTT
>TRBJ2-1|many|TRBV10-3|TRBD1
CAISGTGDDLLPYNEQFF
TGTGCCATCAGTGGAACAGGGGACGACTTACTACCCTACAATGAGCAGTTCTTC
>TRBJ2-3|many|TRBV11-2|TRBD2
CATGGGRDTQYF
TGTGCCACGGGGGGGGGCCGGGATACGCAGTATTTT
>TRBJ1-4|many|TRBV6-1|TRBD1
CASSQSTGTVEF
TGTGCCAGCAGCCAATCAACCGGGACAGTCGAATTT
>TRBJ2-1|-|TRBV5-1|TRBD2
CASSPRGLAQGNNEQFF
TGCGCCAGCAGCCCGCGAGGACTAGCTCAGGGCAACAATGAGCAGTTCTTC
>TRBJ2-2|-|TRBV7-9|-
CASGVTRSGGELFF
TGTGCCAGCGGAGTCACCCGGTCGGGCGGGGAGCTGTTTTTT
>TRBJ1-4|many|TRBV5-1|TRBD1
CASSSGTGTEKLFF
TGCGCCAGCAGCTCGGGGACAGGGACCGAAAAACTGTTTTTT
>TRBJ2-1|-|TRBV28|-
CASRQGSYEQFF
TGTGCCAGCCGCCAGGGGAGCTATGAGCAGTTCTTC
>TRBJ1-1|many|TRBV7-2|-
CASSLFGGTEAFF
TGTGCCAGCAGCTTATTCGGGGGCACTGAAGCTTTCTTT
>TRBJ1-1|many|TRBV6-2/TRBV6-3|-
CASRGYTEAFF
TGTGCCAGCCGTGGGTACACTGAAGCTTTCTTT
>TRBJ1-1|many|TRBV19|-
CASSFTPNTEAFF
TGTGCCAGTAGTTTTACACCGAACACTGAAGCTTTCTTT
>TRBJ2-7|-|TRBV28|TRBD1
CASRPSTGTGGYEQYF
TGTGCCAGCAGACCCTCAACCGGGACAGGGGGCTACGAGCAGTACTTC
>TRBJ2-5|-|TRBV20-1|TRBD1
CSAPTGGQETQYF
TGCAGTGCCCCAACAGGGGGCCAAGAGACCCAGTACTTC
>TRBJ2-7|many|TRBV11-2|TRBD2
CASSYNAASGTARQYF
TGTGCCAGCAGTTATAATGCAGCTAGCGGAACCGCGCGGCAGTACTTC
>TRBJ2-7|-|TRBV4-3|-
CASSQVGADSYEQYF
TGCGCCAGCAGCCAAGTTGGGGCCGACTCCTACGAGCAGTACTTC
>TRBJ1-2|many|TRBV7-2|TRBD1
CASSFRTGGQGYTF
TGTGCCAGCAGCTTCCGGACAGGGGGCCAAGGCTACACCTTC
>TRBJ2-7|many|TRBV7-9|TRBD2
CASSLPGLAGGEQYF
TGTGCCAGCAGCCTACCGGGACTAGCGGGAGGCGAGCAGTACTTC
>TRBJ2-5|-|TRBV5-1|-
CASSRAGDQETQYF
TGCGCCAGCAGCCGTGCAGGGGACCAAGAGACCCAGTACTTC
>TRBJ2-1|-|TRBV28|-
CASSIMGEQFF
TGTGCCAGCAGTATTATGGGGGAGCAGTTCTTC
>TRBJ2-1|-|TRBV20-1|-
CSAHPGSSYNEQFF
TGCAGTGCTCACCCCGGGTCCTCCTACAATGAGCAGTTCTTC
>TRBJ1-1|-|TRBV5-1|-
CASSLSGIEAFF
TGCGCCAGCAGCTTGAGTGGGATTGAAGCTTTCTTT